The 5 T cell receptor beta chains in this list originate from one sample, sequenced in a study of T cells expressing NK-cell markers. TCRdb reanalyzed the 5' RACE reads and collapses them to one entry per CDR3 protein, without DNA. The specimen's table records over 100,000 distinct CDR3 sequences. Input material: blood T cells: a sorted CD56 or NKG2C T cell subset, CD4+ or CD8+ T cells, or bulk PBMC T cells (not recorded which). The receptors here all came from a woman aged 18 to 75 in good health.

V is TRBV25-1 and J is TRBJ2-7; the TCRdb call, TRBD1, lacks DNA for checking. In germline, CDR1 is MGHDK, CDR2 SYGVNS. CDR3 length: 12 amino acids. CDR3 residues: CASSGQVGEQYF.

The J gene is TRBJ2-5, the V gene TRBV9; with no DNA, the TCRdb D assignment of TRBD1 cannot be verified. CDR3 length: 14 amino acids. Per germline, CDR1 SGDLS and CDR2 YYNGEE. The CDR3 region is CASSIPGTGETQYF.

The chain recombines TRBV4-1 with TRBJ1-5. Germline CDR1 and CDR2: MGHRA and YSYEKL. The CDR3 has 15 residues. CDR3 loop: CASSPSPGSNQPQHF.

This chain uses TRBV20-1 with TRBJ1-1; there is no DNA to check the TCRdb D call of TRBD1. The CDR3 loop spans 13 amino acids. Germline lookup yields CDR1 DFQATT and CDR2 SNEGSKA (reference sequence). CDR3: CSARGARDTEAFF.

This sequence joins TRBV12-3 or TRBV12-4 and TRBJ2-5; with no DNA, the TCRdb D assignment of TRBD2 cannot be verified. CDR3 length: 13 residues. The CDR3 is CASSLGSEGTQYF.